This T cell receptor (beta chain) was identified during a study of blood T cell repertoires in COVID-19. Study-level information: Samples of COVID-19 (acute and convalescent) were obtained from the United States, Italy and Spain. PBMCs, B-cell-depleted T cells, or T cells were the source of the cDNA or gDNA that made up the material.

How the authors handled the data: Reference gene primer amplification gave estimated nucleated cell counts. This table comes from immunoSEQ multiplex PCR, and its TCRdb copy is limited to in-frame clones, with some not included. Clone size and the V and J calls come from that table; the DNA yielded D and trimming. The data contain roughly 210,000 clones, about 88% of them seen just once; the ten biggest clones take up about 1.7%. Sequencing was performed on peripheral blood. The receptor comes from a man in his 70s with acute or convalescent COVID-19.

The CDR3 region has the DNA TGTGCCAGCCAGCGACTAGCGTACGGTGAGCAGTTCTTC. This gives the protein CASQRLAYGEQFF. This chain joins TRBV6-5 and TRBJ2-1; 8 bases are a match to TRBD2. Germline trimming cut 8 bases from V and 9 bases from J; bases unmatched to any gene: 9. The CDR3 is 13 amino acids. Germline-derived CDR1 and CDR2 are MNHEY and SVGAGI.